These 2 T cell receptor beta chains came from one sample sequenced in a study of blood T cell repertoires in COVID-19. The protocol was immunoSEQ multiplex PCR, while the TCRdb copy is restricted to in-frame clones and leaves out a portion. This sample has roughly 200,000 clones, with approximately 90% found just once. The sample was peripheral blood. The receptors derive from a woman between 40 and 50 years old who had recovered from COVID-19.

The chain employs TRBV29-1 and TRBJ1-2; a possible D gene is TRBD1 (6 bases). Trimming pared 5 bases from V and 4 bases from J, leaving 11 bases between. Germline V gene lookup returns CDR1 SQVTM and CDR2 ANQGSEA. The CDR3 contains 12 residues. The DNA of the CDR3 is TGCAGCGTTCCCGGACAGAGCTATGGCTACACCTTC. This gives the protein CSVPGQSYGYTF.

This chain connects TRBV10-3 to TRBJ1-2, with D possibly matching TRBD1 (5 bases). The CDR3 is 13 amino acids. Trimming pared 3 bases from V and 4 bases from J, leaving 9 bases between. In germline, CDR1 is ENHRY, CDR2 SYGVKD. In nucleotides, the CDR3 is TGTGCCATCAGTGACGACAGATTCTATGGCTACACCTTC. Encoded protein: CAISDDRFYGYTF.